One sample yielded the 5 T cell receptor beta chains listed below, sequenced in a study of blood T cells in healthy people across ages. A second PCR of 7 to 11 cycles used a sample-barcoded 5' primer and a J-beta primer mix. Each CDR3 protein is one row after TCRdb ran MiXCR on the 5' RACE reads. The sample consists of more than 1,000,000 distinct CDR3 sequences, less than 25% of them appearing once. The same data also contributed to another study, on T cells of mothers and their children.

The sequenced material came from blood. These receptors were collected from a girl under 10 years old in good health.

This clonotype was detected a few times. The chain recombines TRBV20-1 with TRBJ1-4; maybe TRBD1 (6 bases). The CDR3 runs to 15 residues. CDR1 is DFQATT and CDR2 is SNEGSKA in the germline V gene (reference sequence). V was clipped by 0 bases and J by 1 base, with 9 bases between them. Here the CDR3 DNA reads TGCAGTGCTAGAGACTCGGGACAAACTAATGAAAAACTGTTTTTT. This gives the protein CSARDSGQTNEKLFF.

In this sample, this clonotype turned up a few times. CDR3 coding DNA: TGTGCCAGCAGCCATGGGCTCGACCTGGGGTCTAGGGAGCAGTACTTC. Its protein is CASSHGLDLGSREQYF. The V call is TRBV3-1, the J call TRBJ2-7; D is unresolved. The V gene lost 3 bases and the J gene lost 7 bases, with 22 bases spanning the gap. Germline assignment: CDR1 LGHDT and CDR2 YNNKEL (reference sequence). This CDR3 is built from 16 residues.

The chain is built from TRBV29-1 and TRBJ1-3, with D perhaps matching TRBD1 (5 bases). Per the germline V gene, CDR1 is SQVTM and CDR2 is ANQGSEA. V dropped 4 bases and J dropped 4 bases, with 11 bases sitting between them. CDR3 length: 13 residues. CDR3 nucleotides: TGCAGCGTTGCCAGGGCAGGCGGAAACACCATATATTTT. It yields the protein CSVARAGGNTIYF.

The chain recombines TRBV12-3 or TRBV12-4 with TRBJ2-3; 8 positions match TRBD2. The CDR3 length is 16 residues. Trimming cost V 5 bases and J 2 bases; bases outside gene matches: 9. DNA for the CDR3: TGTGCCAGCAGTCACCGTCGGACTAGCCTCACAGATACGCAGTATTTT. As protein: CASSHRRTSLTDTQYF.

Comment on this clonotype: At one of its ends the junction is not consistent with the germline gene, which may arise from a read error. This chain links TRBV29-1 with TRBJ2-1; TRBD2 is a possible D gene (6 bases). CDR3 size: 15 residues. Germline assignment: CDR1 SQVTM and CDR2 ANQGSEA. The CDR3 is CSVEGRGISYNEQFF. Written as DNA, the CDR3 is TGCAGCGTGGAAGGACGGGGGATCTCCTACAATGAGCAGTTCTTC.